The entry below describes one T cell receptor beta chain. In the original processing: Amplifying reference gene primers gave estimates of nucleated cell counts. TCRdb's table, derived via immunoSEQ multiplex PCR, lists solely in-frame clones and lacks some. V, J and clone size are those of that table, while D and trimming were read from the DNA. The table records 200,000 to 250,000 clones, 70% to 90% of them present only once. This CDR3 is built from 16 residues. The germline gives CDR1 SGHVS, CDR2 FQNEAQ. V dropped 6 bases and J dropped 5; count of bases not matched to a gene: 15. This sample stems from a study of blood T cell repertoires in COVID-19. As for the study in general: Sources were T cells, B-cell-depleted T cells, or PBMCs; the material itself was cDNA or gDNA.

The material sequenced was PBMCs or T cells enriched from blood (not recorded which). The clonotype was recovered from a man aged 25 to 40 who had recovered from COVID-19. The rearrangement uses TRBV7-8 and TRBJ2-7, with 8 nucleotides matching TRBD1. CDR3 sequence reads: CASRAAGGKVVDEQYF. The CDR3 DNA reads TGTGCCAGCAGGGCCGCAGGGGGCAAGGTTGTCGACGAGCAGTACTTC.